These 15 T cell receptor beta chains originate from one sample sequenced in a study of shared clonotypes between healthy human individuals. TCRdb's copy holds only in-frame clones and misses some; the assay was immunoSEQ multiplex PCR. The sample has about 600,000 clones, around 76% seen once. Sequencing used PBMCs. These receptors originate from a woman aged 40 to 50 in good health. Some clones in this sample may be carry-over from other donors' samples.

The chain carries TRBV19 and TRBJ1-5, with D possibly matching TRBD1 (6 bases). Germline loops: CDR1 LNHDA, CDR2 SQIVND (reference sequence). The V end lost 5 bases, the J end lost 6 bases, and 11 bases lay between the germline ends. The CDR3 is 13 residues long. The CDR3, as DNA: TGTGCCAGTAGTTTACGGACAGTTCAGCCCCAGCATTTT. Protein product: CASSLRTVQPQHF.

This CDR3 is CAISESGKEAFF. CDR3 in DNA: TGTGCCATCAGTGAGTCAGGAAAGGAAGCTTTCTTT. The chain uses TRBV10-3 and TRBJ1-1; no clear D gene. V lost 0 bases and J 8 bases, leaving 7 bases between the germline ends. The CDR3 length is 12 residues. Germline V gives CDR1 ENHRY, CDR2 SYGVKD.

The chain recombines TRBV5-4 with TRBJ1-1; tentatively, D is TRBD1 (5 bases). Per germline, CDR1 SGHNT and CDR2 YYREEE (reference sequence). Between the trimmed V and J ends, which lost 1 base and 4 bases, there was a span of 14 bases. The CDR3 is 15 amino acids. The CDR3 protein is CASSLSAGPGTEAFF. The CDR3 DNA follows: TGTGCCAGCAGCTTGAGCGCGGGGCCGGGCACTGAAGCTTTCTTT.

The genes are TRBV7-3 and TRBJ1-1; D remains ambiguous. V lost 5 bases, J lost 5 bases, and 12 bases lay in between. This CDR3 has 13 residues. Germline CDR1 is SGHTA and CDR2 is FQGTGA. In DNA, the CDR3 is TGTGCCAGCAGCCTCAACACCGGTACTGAAGCTTTCTTT. Translated: CASSLNTGTEAFF. Looking up the rest from reference TRBV7-3 and TRBJ1-1 gives the full variable domain: GAGVSQTPSNKVTEKGKYVELRCDPISGHTALYWYRQSLGQGPEFLIYFQGTGAADDSGLPNDRFFAVRPEGSVSTLKIQRTERGDSAVYLCASSLNTGTEAFFGQGTRLTVV.

The gene calls are TRBV30 and TRBJ2-6; D is possibly TRBD1 (6 bases). Looked up from germline, CDR1 is GTSNPN and CDR2 is SVGIG (reference sequence). The V end was cut by 1 base, the J end by 4 bases, with 8 bases between. This CDR3 region has 14 residues. The CDR3 DNA reads as TGTGCCTGGAGTGGACAGGCAGGGGCCAACGTCCTGACTTTC. It translates to CAWSGQAGANVLTF.

In this sample, this clone turned up a few times. Other DNA sequences in this sample translate to the same CDR3. This chain uses TRBV29-1 with TRBJ2-4; D is possibly TRBD2 (5 bases). The CDR3 totals 11 residues. V was pared by 6 bases and J by 7 bases, with 10 bases between. Per the germline V gene, CDR1 is SQVTM and CDR2 is ANQGSEA. CDR3 sequence (DNA): TGCAGCGTGGAGACGGGGAACATTCAGTACTTC. It translates to CSVETGNIQYF.

V is TRBV5-1 and J is TRBJ1-1, with 8 positions matching TRBD1. Unmatched junction bases numbered 6, after V lost 4 bases and J lost 4 bases. In germline, CDR1 is SGHRS, CDR2 YFSETQ. CDR3 length: 14 residues. The CDR3 DNA reads as TGCGCCAGCAGCACCCAGACAGGGGTCACTGAAGCTTTCTTT. Residues: CASSTQTGVTEAFF.

As regards this clone: One base away lies a much larger clone, so this may be a sequencing read error. This chain uses TRBV7-3 with TRBJ1-1; D unresolved. The CDR3 sequence is 13 residues long. The germline V gene encodes CDR1 SGHTA and CDR2 FQGTGA. Trimming pared 5 bases from V and 0 bases from J, leaving 7 bases between. The CDR3 DNA follows: TGTGCCAGCAGCACACTAATGAACACTGAAGCTTTCTTT. The encoded protein is CASSTLMNTEAFF.

The chain links TRBV27 to TRBJ2-7, with TRBD1 as a possible D gene (7 bases). CDR1 and CDR2 from the germline V gene are MNHEY and SMNVEV (reference sequence). With 2 bases removed from V and 3 bases from J, the gap between germline ends came to 11 bases. This CDR3 contains 14 residues. The CDR3 region is CASSLAGQNYEQYF. The DNA for the CDR3 is TGTGCCAGCAGTTTAGCGGGACAGAACTACGAGCAGTACTTC.

This clone was seen many times. This chain joins TRBV15 and TRBJ2-1, with TRBD2 as a possible D gene (5 bases). The germline gives CDR1 LNHNV, CDR2 YYDKDF (reference sequence). Trimming pared 4 bases from V and 0 bases from J, leaving 7 bases between. The CDR3 totals 14 residues. The CDR3 DNA is TGTGCCACCAGCACCCGGGACTCCTACAATGAGCAGTTCTTC. This translates into CATSTRDSYNEQFF.

V usage is TRBV5-1 and J usage is TRBJ2-2; D is ambiguous. The CDR3 is 13 residues long. V gave up 1 base and J gave up 7 bases, with 8 bases separating them. Germline V gene data show CDR1 as SGHRS and CDR2 as YFSETQ. In nucleotides, the CDR3 is TGCGCCAGCAGCTTGCCAGACCTCGGGGAGCTGTTTTTT. Protein sequence: CASSLPDLGELFF.

This clone was counted a few times. Since a much larger clone is just one base distant, this may be a read error. The gene calls are TRBV4-1 and TRBJ1-5; D is unclear. Germline V lookup: CDR1 MGHRA, CDR2 YSYEKL. The V end was cut by 7 bases, the J end by 6 bases, with 19 bases between. The CDR3 is 15 amino acids. In DNA form, the CDR3 reads TGCGCCAGCACCCTAACCGGGGTTCTGGGTCAGCCCCAGCATTTT. This translates into CASTLTGVLGQPQHF.

This clone was picked up a small number of times. A read error may be the cause here, since a much bigger clone is one base away. The CDR3 DNA follows: TGCGCCAGCAGCTTGGCGGCAGATGCGCAGTATTTT. It yields the protein CASSLAADAQYF. The chain joins TRBV5-1 to TRBJ2-3, with D unclear. Germline V gene sequence: CDR1 SGHRS, CDR2 YFSETQ. The CDR3 spans 12 residues.

The chain links TRBV11-2 to TRBJ2-2; D is possibly TRBD1 or TRBD2 (5 bases each). CDR1 and CDR2 from the germline V gene are SGHAT and FQNNGV. The CDR3 is made up of 16 amino acids. Trimming cost V 5 bases and J 7 bases, with 20 bases left between them. The CDR3, as DNA: TGTGCCAGCAGCGATTTCGGGCGGGTTGGGGGCGGGGAGCTGTTTTTT. Its protein is CASSDFGRVGGGELFF.

The rearrangement uses TRBV19 and TRBJ1-4; 7 bases are a match to TRBD1. CDR3 length: 17 residues. V lost 3 bases, J lost 0 bases, and 7 bases stayed unmatched. The germline V gene has CDR1 LNHDA and CDR2 SQIVND (reference sequence). The CDR3 region is CASSMPGDSSTNEKLFF. As DNA, the CDR3 is TGTGCCAGTAGTATGCCCGGGGACAGCTCAACTAATGAAAAACTGTTTTTT.